This is a list of T cell receptor beta chains from one sample in a study of Ad26.COV2.S vaccination and SARS-CoV-2 variants. Profiling relied on immunoSEQ multiplex PCR, and the TCRdb table lists in-frame clones only, not all of them. The sample holds about 350,000 clones, about 90% seen once. The sample in question was peripheral blood, obtained after recovery from COVID-19. The receptors were gathered from a human donor who had recovered from COVID-19. Both conserved end residues are part of each CDR3. D genes are given only for firm matches. Some rows have no size entry. The others give once, few or many, or a class for an expanded clone.

clone size	D gene	J gene	V gene	CDR3 protein	CDR3 DNA
once	TRBD1	TRBJ2-6	TRBV7-9	CASRDRGFSGANVLTF	TGTGCCAGCCGGGACAGGGGATTCTCTGGGGCCAACGTCCTGACTTTC
-	-	TRBJ1-5	TRBV7-8	CASRRQPEPYQPQHF	TGTGCCAGCAGAAGACAGCCCGAACCCTATCAGCCCCAGCATTTT
once	TRBD1	TRBJ1-1	TRBV27	CASSNRGLGTEAFF	TGTGCCAGCAGTAACAGGGGGTTGGGGACTGAAGCTTTCTTT
-	TRBD1	TRBJ2-5	TRBV5-1	CASSSGQGVETQYF	TGCGCCAGCAGCTCGGGACAGGGGGTGGAGACCCAGTACTTC
once	-	TRBJ1-2	TRBV6-1	CASSEPPTGSYGYTF	TGTGCCAGCAGTGAACCCCCAACAGGGAGTTATGGCTACACCTTC
-	TRBD1	TRBJ2-7	TRBV6-5	CASRGQPYEQYF	TGTGCCAGCAGGGGACAGCCTTACGAGCAGTACTTC
-	-	TRBJ2-7	TRBV7-8	CASSLGQDRSYEQYF	TGTGCCAGCAGCTTAGGTCAGGACAGATCCTACGAGCAGTACTTC
-	-	TRBJ1-3	TRBV7-8	CASSLGGSGNTIYF	TGTGCCAGCAGCTTAGGAGGTTCCGGAAACACCATATATTTT
-	TRBD1	TRBJ2-7	TRBV5-1	CASSSGTGDEQYF	TGCGCCAGCAGCTCCGGGACAGGGGACGAACAGTACTTC
-	TRBD1	TRBJ1-1	TRBV6-5	CASSYSTGGGTEAFF	TGTGCCAGCAGTTACTCAACAGGGGGCGGCACTGAAGCTTTCTTT
-	-	TRBJ1-5	TRBV7-9	CASSLGGGGNQPQHF	TGTGCCAGCAGCTTAGGGGGGGGCGGCAATCAGCCCCAGCATTTT
once	-	TRBJ2-1	TRBV20-1	CSAGGGDEQFF	TGCAGTGCTGGAGGGGGGGATGAGCAGTTCTTC
-	-	TRBJ2-1	TRBV6-2/TRBV6-3	CASSVFSANEQFF	TGTGCCAGCAGTGTCTTTAGCGCGAATGAGCAGTTCTTC
-	TRBD1	TRBJ2-7	TRBV6-1	CASSDGTGGRRAYEQYF	TGTGCCAGCAGTGACGGGACAGGGGGGAGAAGGGCCTACGAGCAGTACTTC
-	TRBD1	TRBJ1-2	TRBV4-1	CASSQKSTGAAYGYTF	TGCGCCAGCAGCCAAAAGTCAACAGGGGCGGCCTATGGCTACACCTTC
-	TRBD1	TRBJ1-1	TRBV5-1	CASRQGALGDTEAFF	TGCGCCAGCAGACAGGGGGCGCTAGGTGATACTGAAGCTTTCTTT
once	-	TRBJ2-7	TRBV11-2	CASSLEEGYEQYF	TGTGCCAGCAGCTTAGAGGAGGGTTACGAGCAGTACTTC
-	-	TRBJ1-4	TRBV5-1	CASSLFGMTTNEKLFF	TGCGCCAGCAGCTTGTTCGGAATGACAACTAATGAAAAACTGTTTTTT
-	-	TRBJ1-1	TRBV7-9	CASSLHLGNTEAFF	TGTGCCAGCAGCCTCCATCTTGGGAACACTGAAGCTTTCTTT
once	-	TRBJ2-2	TRBV12-5	CASGLRVVGMVTGELFF	TGTGCTAGTGGTTTGCGGGTGGTAGGGATGGTCACCGGGGAGCTGTTTTTT
-	-	TRBJ1-1	TRBV5-1	CASRGAMNTEAFF	TGCGCCAGCAGAGGGGCCATGAACACTGAAGCTTTCTTT
few	-	TRBJ1-5	TRBV28	CASASYPGTPVDNQPQHF	TGTGCCAGCGCTTCGTATCCCGGGACACCAGTAGATAATCAGCCCCAGCATTTT
few	-	TRBJ1-1	TRBV2	CASRTGMNTEAFF	TGTGCCAGCAGAACGGGTATGAACACTGAAGCTTTCTTT
-	TRBD2	TRBJ2-1	TRBV11-2	CASSLVGAGVGDEQFF	TGTGCCAGCAGCTTAGTAGGAGCGGGGGTGGGCGATGAGCAGTTCTTC
once	-	TRBJ1-1	TRBV12-3/TRBV12-4	CASSLTMNTEAFF	TGTGCCAGCAGTCTGACAATGAACACTGAAGCTTTCTTT
-	TRBD1	TRBJ2-7	TRBV4-3	CASSQVWTGHLREQYF	TGCGCCAGCAGCCAAGTCTGGACAGGGCACCTTAGGGAGCAGTACTTC
-	TRBD1	TRBJ2-3	TRBV5-4	CASSWGQGTDTQYF	TGTGCCAGCAGCTGGGGACAGGGCACAGATACGCAGTATTTT
-	TRBD1	TRBJ1-1	TRBV11-2	CASSRRRQGEAFF	TGTGCCAGCAGCCGCCGTCGACAGGGTGAAGCTTTCTTT
-	-	TRBJ1-1	TRBV25-1	CASSESGGLNTEAFF	TGTGCCAGCAGTGAATCCGGGGGCCTGAACACTGAAGCTTTCTTT
-	-	TRBJ1-2	TRBV7-9	CASSYRGGRGYTF	TGTGCCAGCAGCTATAGGGGGGGAAGAGGCTACACCTTC
-	TRBD1	TRBJ2-2	TRBV6-5	CASSYEGARAGELFF	TGTGCCAGCAGTTACGAGGGGGCTAGGGCCGGGGAGCTGTTTTTT
-	-	TRBJ2-3	TRBV5-4	CASSPTGTDTQYF	TGTGCCAGCAGCCCTACCGGGACAGATACGCAGTATTTT
once	-	TRBJ2-3	TRBV13	CASSQGYADTQYF	TGTGCCAGCAGTCAGGGATATGCAGATACGCAGTATTTT
few	-	TRBJ1-5	TRBV2	CASSRQGSNQPQHF	TGTGCCAGCAGCCGACAAGGTAGCAATCAGCCCCAGCATTTT
-	-	TRBJ1-2	TRBV27	CASGQQYGYTF	TGTGCCAGCGGACAGCAGTACGGCTACACCTTC
-	TRBD1	TRBJ2-2	TRBV9	CASSVEGAPGELFF	TGTGCCAGCAGCGTAGAGGGGGCCCCCGGGGAGCTGTTTTTT
-	-	TRBJ1-2	TRBV6-5	CASSFERKWSYTF	TGTGCCAGCAGTTTCGAAAGGAAATGGAGCTACACCTTC
-	TRBD1	TRBJ1-4	TRBV3-1/TRBV3-2	CASSLGTGSEKLFF	TGTGCCAGCAGCCTCGGGACAGGTTCAGAAAAACTGTTTTTT
-	TRBD2	TRBJ2-3	TRBV2	CASRAGTSGSTDTQYF	TGTGCCAGCAGAGCCGGGACTAGCGGGAGCACAGATACGCAGTATTTT
-	-	TRBJ2-1	TRBV18	CASSPGRGPSSYNEQFF	TGTGCCAGCTCTCCGGGGAGGGGGCCTAGCTCCTACAATGAGCAGTTCTTC
-	TRBD1	TRBJ1-2	TRBV28	CASSLWQGQGNYGYTF	TGTGCCAGCAGTTTATGGCAGGGACAGGGGAACTATGGCTACACCTTC
-	-	TRBJ1-1	TRBV10-3	CAISGRGEGNTEAFF	TGTGCCATCAGTGGTCGGGGGGAGGGGAACACTGAAGCTTTCTTT
-	TRBD1	TRBJ1-4	TRBV18	CASSQTRGRLEKLFF	TGTGCCAGCTCCCAAACCAGGGGGCGTTTGGAAAAACTGTTTTTT
once	-	TRBJ1-2	TRBV7-9	CASSLEVAETYGYTF	TGTGCCAGCAGCTTAGAGGTTGCCGAGACTTATGGCTACACCTTC
-	-	TRBJ1-2	TRBV7-9	CASSFTDGNYGYTF	TGTGCCAGCAGCTTTACGGACGGAAATTATGGCTACACCTTC
-	-	TRBJ2-5	TRBV12-3/TRBV12-4	CASSLRGTETQYF	TGTGCCAGCAGTTTAAGGGGAACTGAGACCCAGTACTTC
-	-	TRBJ1-2	TRBV5-1	CASSLDRTDYSRDGYTF	TGCGCCAGCAGCTTGGATAGGACGGACTACTCTCGCGATGGCTACACCTTC
-	-	TRBJ1-3	TRBV15	CATRTSSGNTIYF	TGTGCCACCAGAACGTCTTCTGGAAACACCATATATTTT
-	TRBD2	TRBJ2-1	TRBV10-3	CAIGTGLAGGNRNEQFF	TGTGCCATCGGAACAGGACTAGCGGGGGGGAATAGGAATGAGCAGTTCTTC
-	-	TRBJ1-2	TRBV6-1	CASSEVWGGYTF	TGTGCCAGCAGTGAAGTGTGGGGGGGCTACACCTTC
-	-	TRBJ1-3	TRBV19	CASSSGRPVDTIYF	TGTGCCAGTAGCTCGGGGCGTCCTGTGGACACCATATATTTT
-	-	TRBJ1-5	TRBV28	CASSLTSGGSQPQHF	TGTGCCAGCAGTTTAACCTCCGGGGGGTCTCAGCCCCAGCATTTT
-	TRBD1	TRBJ1-2	TRBV6-4	CASRETPTGAAGGYTF	TGTGCCAGCCGTGAGACGCCGACAGGGGCGGCGGGAGGCTACACCTTC
-	-	TRBJ2-1	TRBV21-1	CASSKVKGIYNEQFF	TGTGCCAGCAGCAAGGTGAAGGGAATCTACAATGAGCAGTTCTTC